Presented here are 4 T cell receptor beta chains from one specimen sequenced in a study of blood T cell repertoires in COVID-19. The repertoire was sequenced with immunoSEQ multiplex PCR; TCRdb's copy has only in-frame clones and lacks some. The sample has fewer than 140,000 clones; around 75% are singletons. Sequencing was done on a sample of peripheral blood. These receptors were taken from a human donor with acute or convalescent COVID-19. The donor label of this sample is uncertain.

The chain joins TRBV27 to TRBJ1-2; D unresolved. The CDR3 runs 13 residues. Germline V gene data show CDR1 as MNHEY and CDR2 as SMNVEV (reference sequence). Deletions cut 3 bases from V and 4 bases from J, with 9 bases between. CDR3 nucleotides: TGTGCCAGCAGTTTTTCTGGTAGCTATGGCTACACCTTC. It translates to CASSFSGSYGYTF.

The chain has TRBV6-1 and TRBJ1-3, with a weak D call TRBD1 (6 bases). Germline CDR1 and CDR2: MNHNS and SASEGT. This CDR3 is built from 17 residues. Trimming shortened V by 3 bases and J by 0 bases, and 15 bases separated the two germline ends. CDR3 sequence reads: CASSEPLDRYSGNTIYF. The CDR3, as DNA: TGTGCCAGCAGTGAGCCCTTGGACAGATACTCTGGAAACACCATATATTTT.

The sample holds many counts of this clone. The chain combines TRBV7-9 with TRBJ1-6; D perhaps matches TRBD1 (5 bases). The CDR3 runs 15 residues. The germline V gene has CDR1 SEHNR and CDR2 FQNEAQ (reference sequence). V dropped 1 base and J dropped 6 bases, with 10 bases sitting between them. This CDR3 is CASSLGGTTNSPLHF. DNA of the CDR3: TGTGCCAGCAGCTTAGGCGGGACTACTAATTCACCCCTCCACTTT.

A few counts support this clone. The chain combines TRBV6-5 with TRBJ1-2, with 7 bases aligning to TRBD1. Germline lookup yields CDR1 MNHEY and CDR2 SVGAGI. This CDR3 is built from 14 residues. Trimming removed 5 bases from V and 7 bases from J; junction bases left unmatched: 10. The CDR3 here is CASSPPDRAAGYTF. The CDR3 bases are TGTGCCAGCAGTCCGCCCGACAGGGCCGCTGGCTACACCTTC.